The 2 T cell receptor beta chains presented below share a single source sample, sequenced in a study of cytomegalovirus exposure and HLA in healthy donors. Measured with immunoSEQ multiplex PCR; TCRdb has only the in-frame clones, and not every one. The data contain around 400,000 clones, roughly 90% of them singletons. The sequenced material came from PBMCs. These receptors all come from a woman between 18 and 30 years old in good health and CMV-seronegative.

The V and J genes are TRBV7-3 and TRBJ2-1, with 11 positions matching TRBD2. Unmatched junction bases numbered 4, after V lost 6 bases and J lost 9 bases. The CDR3 extends over 13 amino acids. Germline CDR1 is SGHTA and CDR2 is FQGTGA. CDR3 nucleotide sequence: TGTGCCAGCAGAGCCGGGACTAGCGGTGAGCAGTTCTTC. Its protein is CASRAGTSGEQFF.

V and J are TRBV19 and TRBJ1-5; 7 bases fit TRBD1. In germline, CDR1 is LNHDA, CDR2 SQIVND (reference sequence). The trim removed 10 bases at V and 5 bases at J, leaving 11 bases unmatched. The CDR3 runs to 14 residues. CDR3 sequence reads: CATHRGRFDQPQHF. The CDR3, as DNA: TGTGCCACCCACAGGGGACGGTTCGATCAGCCCCAGCATTTT.